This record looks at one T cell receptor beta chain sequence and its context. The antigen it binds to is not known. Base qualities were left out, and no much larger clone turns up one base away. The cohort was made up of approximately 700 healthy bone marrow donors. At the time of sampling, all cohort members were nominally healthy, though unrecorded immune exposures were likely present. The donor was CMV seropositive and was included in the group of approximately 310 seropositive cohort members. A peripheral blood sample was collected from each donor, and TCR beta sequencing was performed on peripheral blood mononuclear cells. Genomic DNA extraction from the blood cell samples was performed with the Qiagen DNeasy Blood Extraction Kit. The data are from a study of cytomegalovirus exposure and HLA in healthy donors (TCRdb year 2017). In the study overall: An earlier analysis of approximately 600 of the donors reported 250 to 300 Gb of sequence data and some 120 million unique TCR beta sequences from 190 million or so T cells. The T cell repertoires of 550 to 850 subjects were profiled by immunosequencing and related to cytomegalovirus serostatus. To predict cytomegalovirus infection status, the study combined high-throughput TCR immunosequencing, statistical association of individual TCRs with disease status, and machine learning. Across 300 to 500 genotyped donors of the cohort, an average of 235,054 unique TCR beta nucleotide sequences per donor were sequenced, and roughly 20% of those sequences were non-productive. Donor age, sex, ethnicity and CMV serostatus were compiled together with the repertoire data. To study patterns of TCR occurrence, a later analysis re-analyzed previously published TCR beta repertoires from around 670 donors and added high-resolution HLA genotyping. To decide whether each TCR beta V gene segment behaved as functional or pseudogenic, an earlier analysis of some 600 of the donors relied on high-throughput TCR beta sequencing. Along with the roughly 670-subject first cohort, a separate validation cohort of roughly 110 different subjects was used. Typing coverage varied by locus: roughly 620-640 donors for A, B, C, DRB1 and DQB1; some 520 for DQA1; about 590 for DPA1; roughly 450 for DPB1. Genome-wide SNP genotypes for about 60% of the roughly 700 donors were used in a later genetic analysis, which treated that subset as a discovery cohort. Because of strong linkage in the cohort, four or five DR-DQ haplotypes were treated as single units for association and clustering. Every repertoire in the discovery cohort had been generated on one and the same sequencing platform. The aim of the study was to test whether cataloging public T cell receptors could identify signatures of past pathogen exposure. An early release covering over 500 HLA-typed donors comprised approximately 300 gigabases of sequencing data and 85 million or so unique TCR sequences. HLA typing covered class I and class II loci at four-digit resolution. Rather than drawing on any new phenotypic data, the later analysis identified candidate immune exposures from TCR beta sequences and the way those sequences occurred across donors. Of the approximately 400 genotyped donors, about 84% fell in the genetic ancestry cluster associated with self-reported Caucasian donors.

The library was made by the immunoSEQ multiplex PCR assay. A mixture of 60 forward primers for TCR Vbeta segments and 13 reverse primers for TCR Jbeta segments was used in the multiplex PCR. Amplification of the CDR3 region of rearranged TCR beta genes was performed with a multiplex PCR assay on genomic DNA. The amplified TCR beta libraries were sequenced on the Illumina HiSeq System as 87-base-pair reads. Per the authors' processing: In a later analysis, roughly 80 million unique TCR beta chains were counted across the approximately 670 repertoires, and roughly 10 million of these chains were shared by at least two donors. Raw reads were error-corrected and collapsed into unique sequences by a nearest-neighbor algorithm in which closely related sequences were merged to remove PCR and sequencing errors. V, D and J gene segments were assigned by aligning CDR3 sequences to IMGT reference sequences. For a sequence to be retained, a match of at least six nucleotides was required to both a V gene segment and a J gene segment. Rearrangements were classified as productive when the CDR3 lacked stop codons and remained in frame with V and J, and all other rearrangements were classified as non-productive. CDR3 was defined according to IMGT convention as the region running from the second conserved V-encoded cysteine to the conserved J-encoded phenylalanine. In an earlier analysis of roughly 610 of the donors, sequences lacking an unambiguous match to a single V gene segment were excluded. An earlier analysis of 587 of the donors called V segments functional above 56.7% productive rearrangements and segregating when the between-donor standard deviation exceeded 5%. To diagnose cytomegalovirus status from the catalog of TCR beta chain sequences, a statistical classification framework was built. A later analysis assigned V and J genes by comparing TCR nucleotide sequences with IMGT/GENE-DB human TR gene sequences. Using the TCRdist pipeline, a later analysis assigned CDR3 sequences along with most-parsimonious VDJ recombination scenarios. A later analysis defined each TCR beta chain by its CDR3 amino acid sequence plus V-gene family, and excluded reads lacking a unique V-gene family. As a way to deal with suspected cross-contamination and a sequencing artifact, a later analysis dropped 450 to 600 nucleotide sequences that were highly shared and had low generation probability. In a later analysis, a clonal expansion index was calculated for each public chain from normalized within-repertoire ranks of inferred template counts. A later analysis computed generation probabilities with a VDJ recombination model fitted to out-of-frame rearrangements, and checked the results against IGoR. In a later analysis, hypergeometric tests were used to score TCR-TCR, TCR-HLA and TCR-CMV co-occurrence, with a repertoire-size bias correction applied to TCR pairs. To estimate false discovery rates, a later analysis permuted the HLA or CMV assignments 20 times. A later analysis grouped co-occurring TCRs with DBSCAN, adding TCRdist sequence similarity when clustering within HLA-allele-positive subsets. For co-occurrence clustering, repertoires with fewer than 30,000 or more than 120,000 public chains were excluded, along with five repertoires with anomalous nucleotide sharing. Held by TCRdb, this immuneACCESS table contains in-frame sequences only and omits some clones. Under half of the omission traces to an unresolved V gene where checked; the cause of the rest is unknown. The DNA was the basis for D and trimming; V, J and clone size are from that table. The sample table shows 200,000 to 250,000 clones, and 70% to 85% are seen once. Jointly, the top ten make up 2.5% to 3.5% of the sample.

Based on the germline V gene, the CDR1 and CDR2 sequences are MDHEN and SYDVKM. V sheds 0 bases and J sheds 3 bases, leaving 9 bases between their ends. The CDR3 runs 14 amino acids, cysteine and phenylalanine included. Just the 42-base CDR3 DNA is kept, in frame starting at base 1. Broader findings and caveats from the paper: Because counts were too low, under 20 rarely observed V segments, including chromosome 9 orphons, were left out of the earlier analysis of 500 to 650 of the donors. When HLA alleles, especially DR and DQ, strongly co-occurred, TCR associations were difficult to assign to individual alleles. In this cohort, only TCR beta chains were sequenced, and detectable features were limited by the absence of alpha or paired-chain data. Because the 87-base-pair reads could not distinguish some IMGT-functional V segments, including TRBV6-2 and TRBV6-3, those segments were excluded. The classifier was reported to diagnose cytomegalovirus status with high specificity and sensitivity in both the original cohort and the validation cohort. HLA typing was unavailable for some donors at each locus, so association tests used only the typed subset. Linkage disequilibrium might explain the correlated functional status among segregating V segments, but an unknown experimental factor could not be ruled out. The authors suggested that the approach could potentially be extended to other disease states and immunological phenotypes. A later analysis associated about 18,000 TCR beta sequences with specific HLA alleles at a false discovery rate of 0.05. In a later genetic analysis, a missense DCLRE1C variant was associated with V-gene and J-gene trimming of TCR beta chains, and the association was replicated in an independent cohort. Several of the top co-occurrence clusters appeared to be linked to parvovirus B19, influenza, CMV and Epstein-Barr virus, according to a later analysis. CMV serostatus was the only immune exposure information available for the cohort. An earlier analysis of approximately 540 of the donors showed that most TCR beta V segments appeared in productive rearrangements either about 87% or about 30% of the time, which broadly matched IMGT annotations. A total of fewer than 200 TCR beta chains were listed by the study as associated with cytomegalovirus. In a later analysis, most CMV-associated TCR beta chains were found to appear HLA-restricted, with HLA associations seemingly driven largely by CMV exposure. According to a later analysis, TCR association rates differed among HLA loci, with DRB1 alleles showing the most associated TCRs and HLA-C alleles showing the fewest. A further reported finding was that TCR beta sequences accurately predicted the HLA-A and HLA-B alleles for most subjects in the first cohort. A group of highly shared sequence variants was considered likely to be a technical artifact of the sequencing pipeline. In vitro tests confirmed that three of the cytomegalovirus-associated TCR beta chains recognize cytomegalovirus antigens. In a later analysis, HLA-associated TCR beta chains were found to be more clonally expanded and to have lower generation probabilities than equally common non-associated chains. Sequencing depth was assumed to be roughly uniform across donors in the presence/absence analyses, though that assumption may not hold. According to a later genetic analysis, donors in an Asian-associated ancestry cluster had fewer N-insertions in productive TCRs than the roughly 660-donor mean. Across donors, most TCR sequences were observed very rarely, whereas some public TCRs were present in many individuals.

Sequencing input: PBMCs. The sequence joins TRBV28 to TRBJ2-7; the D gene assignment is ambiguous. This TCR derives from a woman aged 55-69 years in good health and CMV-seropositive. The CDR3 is CASSLWQVNYEQYF. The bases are TGTGCCAGCAGTTTATGGCAGGTTAACTACGAGCAGTACTTC.